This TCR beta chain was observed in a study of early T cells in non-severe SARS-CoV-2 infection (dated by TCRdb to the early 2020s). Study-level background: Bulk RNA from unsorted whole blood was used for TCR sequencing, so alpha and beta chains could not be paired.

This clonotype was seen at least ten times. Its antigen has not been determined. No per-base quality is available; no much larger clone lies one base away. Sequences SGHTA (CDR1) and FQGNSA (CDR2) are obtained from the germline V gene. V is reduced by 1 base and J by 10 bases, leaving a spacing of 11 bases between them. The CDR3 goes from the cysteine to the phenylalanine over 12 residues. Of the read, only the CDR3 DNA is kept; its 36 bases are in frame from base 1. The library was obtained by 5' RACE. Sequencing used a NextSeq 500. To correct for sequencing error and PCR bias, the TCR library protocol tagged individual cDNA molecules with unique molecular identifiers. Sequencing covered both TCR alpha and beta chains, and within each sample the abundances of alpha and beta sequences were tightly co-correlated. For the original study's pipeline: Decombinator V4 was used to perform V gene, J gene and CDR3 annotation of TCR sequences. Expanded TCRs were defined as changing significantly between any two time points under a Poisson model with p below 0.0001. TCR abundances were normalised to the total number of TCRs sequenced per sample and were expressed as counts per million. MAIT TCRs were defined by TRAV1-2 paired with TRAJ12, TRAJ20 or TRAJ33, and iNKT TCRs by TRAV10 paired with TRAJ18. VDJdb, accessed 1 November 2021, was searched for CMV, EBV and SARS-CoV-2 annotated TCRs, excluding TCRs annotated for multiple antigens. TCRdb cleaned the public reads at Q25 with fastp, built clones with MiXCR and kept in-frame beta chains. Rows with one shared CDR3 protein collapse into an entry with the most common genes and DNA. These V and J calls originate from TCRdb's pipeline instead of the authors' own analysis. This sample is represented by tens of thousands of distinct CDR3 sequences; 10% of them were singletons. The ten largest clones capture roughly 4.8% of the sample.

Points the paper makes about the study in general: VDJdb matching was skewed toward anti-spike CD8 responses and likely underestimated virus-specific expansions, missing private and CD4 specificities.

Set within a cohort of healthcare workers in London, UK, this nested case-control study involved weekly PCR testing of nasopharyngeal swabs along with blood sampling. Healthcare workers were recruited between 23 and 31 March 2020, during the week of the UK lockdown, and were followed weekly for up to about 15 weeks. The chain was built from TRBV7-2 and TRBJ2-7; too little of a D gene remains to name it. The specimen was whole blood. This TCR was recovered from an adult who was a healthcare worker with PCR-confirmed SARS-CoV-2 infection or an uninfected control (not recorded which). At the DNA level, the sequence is TGTGCCAGCAGCTTAGGTACGCTTAATCAGTACTTC. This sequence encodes CASSLGTLNQYF.